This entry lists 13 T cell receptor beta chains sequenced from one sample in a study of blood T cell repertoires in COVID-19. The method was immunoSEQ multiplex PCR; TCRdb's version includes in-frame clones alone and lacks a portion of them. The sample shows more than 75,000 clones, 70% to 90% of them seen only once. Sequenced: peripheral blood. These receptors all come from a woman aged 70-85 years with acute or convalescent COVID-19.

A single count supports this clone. As DNA, the CDR3 is TGTGCCAGCAGTGGTAGCGGCTACAATGAGCAGTTCTTC. This codes for CASSGSGYNEQFF. The chain couples TRBV12-3 or TRBV12-4 to TRBJ2-1, with D tentatively TRBD2 (6 bases). This CDR3 region has 13 residues. Trimming shortened V by 5 bases and J by 3 bases, and 8 bases separated the two germline ends.

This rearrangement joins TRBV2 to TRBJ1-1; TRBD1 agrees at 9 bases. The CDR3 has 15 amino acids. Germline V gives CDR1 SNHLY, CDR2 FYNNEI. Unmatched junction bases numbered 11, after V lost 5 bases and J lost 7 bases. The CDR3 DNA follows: TGTGCCAGCAGTTTCCGGGACAGGGCTTCTGGTGAAGCTTTCTTT. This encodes CASSFRDRASGEAFF.

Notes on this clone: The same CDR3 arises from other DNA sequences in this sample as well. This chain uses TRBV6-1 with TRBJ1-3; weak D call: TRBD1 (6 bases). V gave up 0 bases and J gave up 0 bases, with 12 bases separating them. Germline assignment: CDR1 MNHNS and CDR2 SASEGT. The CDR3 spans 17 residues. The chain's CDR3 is CASSEAHGGSSGNTIYF. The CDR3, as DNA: TGTGCCAGCAGTGAAGCGCATGGGGGCAGCTCTGGAAACACCATATATTTT.

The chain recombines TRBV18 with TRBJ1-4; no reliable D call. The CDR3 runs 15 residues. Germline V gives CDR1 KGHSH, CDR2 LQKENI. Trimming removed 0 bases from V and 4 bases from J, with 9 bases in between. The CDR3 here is CASSPPNSRNEKLFF. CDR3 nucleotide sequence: TGTGCCAGCTCACCACCGAACAGCCGTAATGAAAAACTGTTTTTT.

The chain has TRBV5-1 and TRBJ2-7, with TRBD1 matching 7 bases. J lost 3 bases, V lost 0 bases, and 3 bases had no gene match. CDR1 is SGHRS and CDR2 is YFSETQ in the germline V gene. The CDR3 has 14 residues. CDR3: CASSLEGASYEQYF. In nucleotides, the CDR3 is TGCGCCAGCAGCTTGGAGGGGGCCAGCTACGAGCAGTACTTC.

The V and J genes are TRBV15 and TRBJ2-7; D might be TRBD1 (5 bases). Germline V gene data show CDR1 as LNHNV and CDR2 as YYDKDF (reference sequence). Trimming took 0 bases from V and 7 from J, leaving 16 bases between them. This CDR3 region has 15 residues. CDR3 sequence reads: CATSRDYQGRREQYF. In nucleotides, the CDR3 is TGTGCCACCAGCAGAGATTACCAGGGTAGAAGGGAGCAGTACTTC.

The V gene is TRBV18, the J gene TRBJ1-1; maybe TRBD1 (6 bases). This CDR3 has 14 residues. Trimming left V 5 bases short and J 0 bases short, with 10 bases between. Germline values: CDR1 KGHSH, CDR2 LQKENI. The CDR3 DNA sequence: TGTGCCAGCTCAGGGGGCGCGGTGAACACTGAAGCTTTCTTT. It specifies CASSGGAVNTEAFF.

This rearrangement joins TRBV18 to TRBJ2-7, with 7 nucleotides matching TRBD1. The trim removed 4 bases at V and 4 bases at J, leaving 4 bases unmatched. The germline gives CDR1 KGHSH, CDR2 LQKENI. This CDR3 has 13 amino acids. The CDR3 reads CASSLGTEYEQYF. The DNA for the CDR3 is TGTGCCAGCTCACTAGGGACAGAGTACGAGCAGTACTTC.

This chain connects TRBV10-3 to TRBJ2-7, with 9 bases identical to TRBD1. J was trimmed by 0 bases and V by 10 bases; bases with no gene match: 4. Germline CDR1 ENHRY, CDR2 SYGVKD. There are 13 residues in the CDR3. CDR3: CATGTGTSYEQYF. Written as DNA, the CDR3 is TGTGCCACCGGGACAGGGACCTCCTACGAGCAGTACTTC.

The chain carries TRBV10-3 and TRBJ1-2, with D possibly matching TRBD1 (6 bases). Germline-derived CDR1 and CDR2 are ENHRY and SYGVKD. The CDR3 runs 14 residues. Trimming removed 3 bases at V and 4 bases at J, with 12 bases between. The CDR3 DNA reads TGTGCCATCAGTGAAAACAGGGACGGCTATGGCTACACCTTC. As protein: CAISENRDGYGYTF.

In nucleotides, the CDR3 is TGTGCCAGCAGCTGGATCCCCGCGGGGCAGACCCAGTACTTC. Encoded protein: CASSWIPAGQTQYF. The chain recombines TRBV5-4 with TRBJ2-5, with D maybe TRBD2 (6 bases). The CDR3 spans 14 residues. Looked up from germline, CDR1 is SGHNT and CDR2 is YYREEE (reference sequence). The germline V and J ends were trimmed by 3 bases and 6 bases, with 15 bases remaining between them.

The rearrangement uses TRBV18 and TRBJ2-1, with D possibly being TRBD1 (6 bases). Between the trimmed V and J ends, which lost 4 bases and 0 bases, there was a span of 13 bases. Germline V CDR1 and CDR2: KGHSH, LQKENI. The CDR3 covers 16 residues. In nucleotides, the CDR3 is TGTGCCAGCTCACAGGACAGCGTTTCCTCCTACAATGAGCAGTTCTTC. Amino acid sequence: CASSQDSVSSYNEQFF.

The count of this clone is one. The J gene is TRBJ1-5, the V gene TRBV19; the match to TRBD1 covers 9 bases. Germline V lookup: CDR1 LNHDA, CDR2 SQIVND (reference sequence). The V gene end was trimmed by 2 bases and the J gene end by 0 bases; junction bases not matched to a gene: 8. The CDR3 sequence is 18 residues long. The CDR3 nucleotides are TGTGCCAGTAGTATATTGGGACAGGGAACTTATAGCAATCAGCCCCAGCATTTT. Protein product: CASSILGQGTYSNQPQHF.